The 13 T cell receptor beta chains given below trace back to one sample, sequenced in a study of blood T cell repertoires in COVID-19. The repertoire was sequenced with immunoSEQ multiplex PCR; TCRdb's copy has only in-frame clones and lacks some. Found here are about 190,000 clones, 83% of them singletons; the top ten hold around 6.3%. The specimen sequenced was peripheral blood. These receptor sequences come from a woman in her thirties or forties with acute or convalescent COVID-19.

The chain carries TRBV11-2 and TRBJ1-3, with D unclear. V dropped 0 bases and J dropped 7 bases, with 7 bases sitting between them. This CDR3 has 13 residues. Germline CDR1 SGHAT, CDR2 FQNNGV. CDR3 sequence reads: CASSLDRANTIYF. The CDR3 region has the DNA TGTGCCAGCAGCTTAGATCGAGCGAACACCATATATTTT. Variable domain in full (rest from reference TRBV11-2 and TRBJ1-3): EAGVAQSPRYKIIEKRQSVAFWCNPISGHATLYWYQQILGQGPKLLIQFQNNGVVDDSQLPKDRFSAERLKGVDSTLKIQPAKLEDSAVYLCASSLDRANTIYFGEGSWLTVV.

Concerning this clone itself: The same CDR3 also results from other DNA sequences found in this sample. The chain carries TRBV28 and TRBJ2-7, with a weak D call TRBD1 (6 bases). Germline V lookup: CDR1 MDHEN, CDR2 SYDVKM. The CDR3 totals 13 residues. V gave up 6 bases and J gave up 2 bases, with 11 bases separating them. The CDR3 protein is CASSSTGTYEQYF. As DNA, the CDR3 is TGTGCCAGCAGCAGCACAGGGACCTACGAGCAGTACTTC.

Written as DNA, the CDR3 is TGCGCCAGCAGCCCGGTGGCTAGCGGAAAAGCCTACGAGCAGTACTTC. This sequence encodes CASSPVASGKAYEQYF. The V call is TRBV5-1, the J call TRBJ2-7, with TRBD2 matching over 7 bases. This CDR3 has 16 residues. Germline CDR1 SGHRS, CDR2 YFSETQ. J was trimmed by 2 bases and V by 4 bases; bases with no gene match: 12.

The CDR3 region is CATSRTTGLAPREEQFF. In nucleotides, the CDR3 is TGTGCCACCAGCAGAACCACGGGACTAGCGCCTAGAGAAGAGCAGTTCTTC. The J gene is TRBJ2-1, the V gene TRBV15; 10 bases are a match to TRBD2. In germline, CDR1 is LNHNV, CDR2 YYDKDF (reference sequence). V lost 2 bases and J lost 10; bases outside the gene matches: 14. The CDR3 is 17 amino acids.

The genes are TRBV9 and TRBJ1-5; 7 bases agree with TRBD1. The CDR3 spans 14 residues. Germline CDR1 is SGDLS and CDR2 is YYNGEE. The V and J ends lost 2 bases and 7 bases, in that order; junction bases with no gene match: 6. The CDR3 protein is CASSVDRDSQPQHF. DNA of the CDR3: TGTGCCAGCAGCGTCGACAGGGACAGCCAGCCCCAGCATTTT.

The chain links TRBV5-6 to TRBJ1-3; D ambiguous. The ends were cut back, 5 bases at V and 7 bases at J, with 13 bases in the middle. The germline gives CDR1 SGHDT, CDR2 YYEEEE. This CDR3 contains 13 residues. The CDR3 loop reads CASRGSPRNTIYF. The CDR3 DNA follows: TGTGCCAGCAGAGGTTCCCCTAGGAACACCATATATTTT.

The J gene is TRBJ2-1, the V gene TRBV28, with 8 bases matching TRBD2. CDR3 length: 14 residues. J gave up 7 bases and V 7 bases, and 9 bases lay outside the gene matches. CDR1 MDHEN and CDR2 SYDVKM come from the germline V gene. CDR3 loop: CASIRASGSNEQFF. CDR3 in DNA: TGTGCCAGCATTAGGGCTAGCGGGTCGAATGAGCAGTTCTTC.

In DNA form, the CDR3 reads TGCAGCGCCCAGACTAGCGGGAATGACGGGGAGCTGTTTTTT. This encodes CSAQTSGNDGELFF. The rearrangement links TRBV29-1 to TRBJ2-2, with 11 bases aligning to TRBD2. Looked up from germline, CDR1 is SQVTM and CDR2 is ANQGSEA. After removal of 7 bases from V and 7 bases from J, the junction contained 8 bases not matched to a gene. The CDR3 runs 14 residues.

This clone was seen just once. The V call is TRBV11-2, the J call TRBJ1-3; 8 positions agree with TRBD1. The germline V gene has CDR1 SGHAT and CDR2 FQNNGV. The CDR3 runs 15 residues. The trim removed 0 bases at V and 5 bases at J, leaving 3 bases unmatched. Here the CDR3 DNA reads TGTGCCAGCAGCTTAGAACAGGGGGAAAGAAACACCATATATTTT. This sequence encodes CASSLEQGERNTIYF.

The chain recombines TRBV19 with TRBJ1-5; perhaps TRBD1 as D (5 bases). The germline V and J ends were trimmed by 2 bases and 0 bases, with 8 bases remaining between them. The CDR3 is 15 residues long. The germline V gene has CDR1 LNHDA and CDR2 SQIVND (reference sequence). CDR3 amino acids: CASSIRTLSNQPQHF. In DNA, the CDR3 is TGTGCCAGTAGTATAAGGACACTTAGCAATCAGCCCCAGCATTTT.

V gene TRBV6-1 combines with J gene TRBJ1-1; a possible D gene is TRBD1 (5 bases). Germline CDR1 MNHNS, CDR2 SASEGT. The CDR3 runs 14 residues. The germline V and J ends were trimmed by 3 bases and 7 bases, with 15 bases remaining between them. The chain's CDR3 is CASSEYTGVYEAFF. Here the CDR3 DNA reads TGTGCCAGCAGTGAGTACACAGGCGTTTATGAAGCTTTCTTT.

This clone was counted only a few times. The CDR3 loop is CASTRASGRVNEQYF. The CDR3 region has the DNA TGTGCCAGCACCCGGGCTAGCGGGAGGGTGAACGAGCAGTACTTC. The rearrangement uses TRBV2 and TRBJ2-7; 12 nucleotides line up with TRBD2. V shed 7 bases, J shed 5 bases, and the junction held 9 bases outside the gene matches. The CDR3 totals 15 residues. Germline-derived CDR1 and CDR2 are SNHLY and FYNNEI.

The V and J genes are TRBV3-1 (or the pseudogene TRBV3-2) and TRBJ2-7; 9 positions match TRBD2. J was trimmed by 0 bases and V by 5 bases; bases with no gene match: 5. The germline gives CDR1 LGHDT, CDR2 YNNKEL (reference sequence). The CDR3 totals 15 residues. The DNA for the CDR3 is TGTGCCAGCAGCTCCCGACTAGCGGACTCCTACGAGCAGTACTTC. Its protein product is CASSSRLADSYEQYF.